The 14 T cell receptor beta chains below were found in one sample sequenced in a study of cytomegalovirus exposure and HLA in healthy donors. The primer mix had 60 Vbeta and 13 Jbeta primers. Sequencing used immunoSEQ multiplex PCR; TCRdb keeps in-frame clones, though not all of them. The table shows around 150,000 clones, with around 77% occurring only once. The specimen was PBMCs. These TCRs come from a man between 60 and 70 years old in good health and CMV-seronegative.

A remark on this clone: In the same sample, other DNA sequences code for this CDR3. V gene TRBV6-5 combines with J gene TRBJ2-2; D is uncertain. CDR1 and CDR2 (germline): MNHEY, SVGAGI. Trimming cost V 7 bases and J 5 bases, with 17 bases left between them. This CDR3 region has 15 residues. The CDR3 DNA reads TGTGCCAGCAAAGCCAGCGCCACCGGGACCGGGGAGCTGTTTTTT. Translated: CASKASATGTGELFF.

The V call is TRBV19, the J call TRBJ2-7; 8 bases fit TRBD1. This CDR3 is 13 amino acids long. V shed 4 bases and J 1 base; nucleotides not matched to a gene: 0. Germline assignment: CDR1 LNHDA and CDR2 SQIVND (reference sequence). CDR3 in DNA: TGTGCCAGTAGTAGGACAGGGTCCTACGAGCAGTACTTC. It codes for CASSRTGSYEQYF.

J is TRBJ2-1 and V is TRBV7-2; no clear D. The CDR3 is 14 amino acids. Germline CDR1 reads SGHTA; CDR2 reads FQGNSA. Trimming left V 3 bases short and J 3 bases short, with 9 bases between. The CDR3 reads CASSLRGNYNEQFF. The CDR3 bases are TGTGCCAGCAGCTTGCGCGGCAACTACAATGAGCAGTTCTTC. Looking up the rest from reference TRBV7-2 and TRBJ2-1 gives the full variable domain: GAGVSQSPSNKVTEKGKDVELRCDPISGHTALYWYRQSLGQGLEFLIYFQGNSAPDKSGLPSDRFSAERTGGSVSTLTIQRTQQEDSAVYLCASSLRGNYNEQFFGPGTRLTVL.

This clone was found once. The rearrangement uses TRBV18 and TRBJ2-2, with D hard to call. CDR3 length equals 16 residues. Trimming cost V 2 bases and J 1 base, with 11 bases left between them. The germline V gene has CDR1 KGHSH and CDR2 LQKENI. In DNA form, the CDR3 reads TGTGCCAGCTCACCAGCCCAGGCCAGGAACACCGGGGAGCTGTTTTTT. This codes for CASSPAQARNTGELFF. The full variable domain, in which reference TRBV18 and TRBJ2-2 provide the parts outside the CDR3, is NAGVMQNPRHLVRRRGQEARLRCSPMKGHSHVYWYRQLPEEGLKFMVYLQKENIIDESGMPKERFSAEFPKEGPSILRIQQVVRGDSAAYFCASSPAQARNTGELFFGEGSRLTVL.

The V call is TRBV5-1, the J call TRBJ2-3; TRBD2 aligns across 12 bases. CDR3 size: 16 residues. The germline V gene encodes CDR1 SGHRS and CDR2 YFSETQ. Losses at the gene ends were 6 bases for V and 5 bases for J; bases not matched to a gene: 10. In DNA, the CDR3 is TGCGCCAGCACGGGGACTAGCGGGCTTGTAGTAGATACGCAGTATTTT. This encodes CASTGTSGLVVDTQYF.

V usage is TRBV5-1 and J usage is TRBJ1-1; TRBD1 is a possible D gene (5 bases). V lost 5 bases to trimming and J lost 1 base, with 9 bases between them. CDR3 length equals 13 residues. The germline V gene encodes CDR1 SGHRS and CDR2 YFSETQ. The CDR3 loop is CASRGVGNTEAFF. The CDR3 DNA is TGCGCCAGCAGAGGGGTTGGGAACACTGAAGCTTTCTTT.

The chain carries TRBV30 and TRBJ2-3, with D tentatively TRBD1 (5 bases). The ends were cut back, 2 bases at V and 5 bases at J, with 23 bases in the middle. CDR1 and CDR2 from the germline V gene are GTSNPN and SVGIG (reference sequence). This CDR3 comprises 17 residues. The DNA for the CDR3 is TGTGCCTGGAGTCATGGTTGGGTGGATACAGGCGGAGATACGCAGTATTTT. This codes for CAWSHGWVDTGGDTQYF.

This clone was seen a few times. The rearrangement links TRBV29-1 to TRBJ2-1; tentatively, D is TRBD2 (5 bases). Germline V gene data show CDR1 as SQVTM and CDR2 as ANQGSEA. The CDR3 extends over 15 amino acids. Trimming took off 7 bases at V and 0 bases at J, with 16 bases between the two ends. CDR3 bases: TGCAGCGACCATGGACGGGGAAGCTCCTACAATGAGCAGTTCTTC. Its protein product is CSDHGRGSSYNEQFF.

V gene TRBV6-5 combines with J gene TRBJ1-1; TRBD1 matches at 9 bases. Per germline, CDR1 MNHEY and CDR2 SVGAGI. The CDR3 has 14 amino acids. V lost 3 bases and J lost 3; bases outside the gene matches: 2. The CDR3 DNA sequence: TGTGCCAGCAGTTATCGGGACAGGGACACTGAAGCTTTCTTT. Its translation: CASSYRDRDTEAFF.

The chain employs TRBV7-9 and TRBJ1-2; TRBD1 aligns across 10 bases. Germline V gene data show CDR1 as SEHNR and CDR2 as FQNEAQ (reference sequence). This CDR3 spans 15 amino acids. V lost 4 bases to trimming and J lost 2 bases; unmatched junction nucleotides: 4. Here the CDR3 DNA reads TGTGCCAGCAGCTCGAGACAGGGGGCGAACTATGGCTACACCTTC. Amino acids: CASSSRQGANYGYTF. The full variable domain, completed using reference TRBV7-9 and TRBJ1-2, is DTGVSQNPRHKITKRGQNVTFRCDPISEHNRLYWYRQTLGQGPEFLTYFQNEAQLEKSRLLSDRFSAERPKGSFSTLEIQRTEQGDSAMYLCASSSRQGANYGYTFGSGTRLTVV.

The CDR3 DNA reads as TGTGCCAGCAAGTCCGGGGTTGCTAATGAAAAACTGTTTTTT. It yields the protein CASKSGVANEKLFF. The J gene is TRBJ1-4, the V gene TRBV2; D unclear. Per the germline V gene, CDR1 is SNHLY and CDR2 is FYNNEI. This CDR3 comprises 14 residues. Deletions cut 7 bases from V and 3 bases from J, with 12 bases between.

This chain links TRBV29-1 with TRBJ2-2, with 10 positions matching TRBD2. V gave up 8 bases and J gave up 0 bases; unmatched junction bases: 3. Germline CDR1 is SQVTM and CDR2 is ANQGSEA. The CDR3 covers 14 residues. CDR3 loop: CSTLAGTNTGELFF. CDR3 bases: TGCAGCACACTAGCGGGGACGAACACCGGGGAGCTGTTTTTT.

This sequence joins TRBV2 and TRBJ2-1, with TRBD2 matching 9 bases. Germline loops: CDR1 SNHLY, CDR2 FYNNEI. The CDR3 runs 16 residues. Trimming took 2 bases from V and 8 from J; bases not matched to a gene: 10. For the CDR3, the DNA is TGTGCCAGCAGTGAATCTATTAGCGGGGGTTTTTATGAGCAGTTCTTC. It yields the protein CASSESISGGFYEQFF.

V usage is TRBV7-2 and J usage is TRBJ2-3, with 8 positions matching TRBD2. V shed 1 base and J 5 bases; nucleotides not matched to a gene: 8. The CDR3 is made up of 16 amino acids. The germline V gene encodes CDR1 SGHTA and CDR2 FQGNSA. The CDR3 region is CASSLEGRGALDTQYF. In nucleotides, the CDR3 is TGTGCCAGCAGCTTAGAGGGGCGGGGGGCCTTAGATACGCAGTATTTT. Variable domain in full (rest from reference TRBV7-2 and TRBJ2-3): GAGVSQSPSNKVTEKGKDVELRCDPISGHTALYWYRQSLGQGLEFLIYFQGNSAPDKSGLPSDRFSAERTGGSVSTLTIQRTQQEDSAVYLCASSLEGRGALDTQYFGPGTRLTVL.